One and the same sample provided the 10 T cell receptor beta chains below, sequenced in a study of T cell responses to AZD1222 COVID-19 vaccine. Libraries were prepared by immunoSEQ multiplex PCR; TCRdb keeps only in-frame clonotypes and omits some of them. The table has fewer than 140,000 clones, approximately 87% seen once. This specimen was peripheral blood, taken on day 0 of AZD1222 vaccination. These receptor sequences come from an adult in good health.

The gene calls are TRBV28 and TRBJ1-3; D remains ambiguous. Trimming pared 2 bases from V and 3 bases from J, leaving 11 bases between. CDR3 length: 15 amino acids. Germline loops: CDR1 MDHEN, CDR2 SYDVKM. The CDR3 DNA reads TGTGCCAGCAGTTTACCTACCGTTCTTGGAAACACCATATATTTT. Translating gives CASSLPTVLGNTIYF. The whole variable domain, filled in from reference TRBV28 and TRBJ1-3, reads DVKVTQSSRYLVKRTGEKVFLECVQDMDHENMFWYRQDPGLGLRLIYFSYDVKMKEKGDIPEGYSVSREKKERFSLILESASTNQTSMYLCASSLPTVLGNTIYFGEGSWLTVV.

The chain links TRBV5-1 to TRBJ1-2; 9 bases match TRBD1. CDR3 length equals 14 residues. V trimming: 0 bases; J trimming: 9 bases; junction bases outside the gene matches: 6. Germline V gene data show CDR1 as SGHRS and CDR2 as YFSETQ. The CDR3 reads CASSLEQGASSYTF. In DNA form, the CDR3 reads TGCGCCAGCAGCTTGGAACAGGGGGCTTCGAGCTACACCTTC.

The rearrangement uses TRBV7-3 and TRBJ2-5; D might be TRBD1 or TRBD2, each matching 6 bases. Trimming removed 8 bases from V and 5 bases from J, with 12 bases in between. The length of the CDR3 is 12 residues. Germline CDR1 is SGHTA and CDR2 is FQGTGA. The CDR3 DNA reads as TGTGCCAGCGGTCAAGGGGGGGAGACCCAGTACTTC. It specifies CASGQGGETQYF.

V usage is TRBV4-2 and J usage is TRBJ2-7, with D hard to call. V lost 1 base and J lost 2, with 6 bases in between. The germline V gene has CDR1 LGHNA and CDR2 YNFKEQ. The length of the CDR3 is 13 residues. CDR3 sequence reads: CASSQAEAYEQYF. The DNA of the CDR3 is TGTGCCAGCAGCCAAGCGGAAGCCTACGAGCAGTACTTC.

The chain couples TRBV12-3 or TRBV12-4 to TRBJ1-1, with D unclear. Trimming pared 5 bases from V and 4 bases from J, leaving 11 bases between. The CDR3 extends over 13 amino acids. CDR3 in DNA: TGTGCCAGCAGTCGGCGGGAGGGCACTGAAGCTTTCTTT. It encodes CASSRREGTEAFF.

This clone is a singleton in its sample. The CDR3 spells CASSLVAGTNTGELFF. The CDR3 nucleotides are TGTGCCAGCAGCTTAGTAGCCGGGACGAACACCGGGGAGCTGTTTTTT. The chain is built from TRBV7-8 and TRBJ2-2; D is perhaps TRBD2 (5 bases). The CDR3 is 16 residues long. V shed 1 base and J shed 0 bases, with 9 bases lying between them. Per germline, CDR1 SGHVS and CDR2 FQNEAQ.

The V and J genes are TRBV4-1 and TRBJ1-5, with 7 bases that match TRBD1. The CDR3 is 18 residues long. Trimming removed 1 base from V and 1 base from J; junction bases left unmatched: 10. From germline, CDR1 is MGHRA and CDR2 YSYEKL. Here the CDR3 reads CASSQASRGIGSNQPQHF. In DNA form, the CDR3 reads TGCGCCAGCAGCCAAGCAAGCAGGGGGATAGGCAGCAATCAGCCCCAGCATTTT.

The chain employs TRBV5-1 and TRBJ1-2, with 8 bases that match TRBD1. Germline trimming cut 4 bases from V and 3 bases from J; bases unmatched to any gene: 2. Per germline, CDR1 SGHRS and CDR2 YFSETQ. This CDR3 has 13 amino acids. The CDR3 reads CASSPQGDYGYTF. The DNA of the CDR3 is TGCGCCAGCAGCCCACAGGGGGACTATGGCTACACCTTC. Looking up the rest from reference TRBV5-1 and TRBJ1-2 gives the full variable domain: KAGVTQTPRYLIKTRGQQVTLSCSPISGHRSVSWYQQTPGQGLQFLFEYFSETQRNKGNFPGRFSGRQFSNSRSEMNVSTLELGDSALYLCASSPQGDYGYTFGSGTRLTVV.

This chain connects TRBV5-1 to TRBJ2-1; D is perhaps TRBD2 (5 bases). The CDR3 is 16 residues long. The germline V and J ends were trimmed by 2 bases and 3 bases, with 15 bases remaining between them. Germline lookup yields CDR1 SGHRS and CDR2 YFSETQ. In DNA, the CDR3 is TGCGCCAGCAGCTTAGGCTTCGGGGATCTCTACAATGAGCAGTTCTTC. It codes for CASSLGFGDLYNEQFF. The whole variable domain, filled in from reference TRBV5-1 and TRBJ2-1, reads KAGVTQTPRYLIKTRGQQVTLSCSPISGHRSVSWYQQTPGQGLQFLFEYFSETQRNKGNFPGRFSGRQFSNSRSEMNVSTLELGDSALYLCASSLGFGDLYNEQFFGPGTRLTVL.

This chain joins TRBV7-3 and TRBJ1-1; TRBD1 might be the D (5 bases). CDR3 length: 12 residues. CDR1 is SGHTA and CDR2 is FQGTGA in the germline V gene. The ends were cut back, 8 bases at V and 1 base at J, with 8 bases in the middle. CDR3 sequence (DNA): TGTGCCAGCTCGGGACGGAACACTGAAGCTTTCTTT. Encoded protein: CASSGRNTEAFF.